Below, one T cell receptor (beta chain) is given with its context. Combining CD45RO+ cells with CCR7-negative CD45RA+ TemRA cells gave CD8 memory. These data originate in a study of shared clonotypes between healthy human individuals. V lost 3 bases and J lost 4; bases outside the gene matches: 6. Germline V CDR1 and CDR2: MGHDK, SYGVNS. CDR3 size: 15 residues. TCRdb's copy holds only in-frame clones and misses some; the assay was immunoSEQ multiplex PCR. In the table there are 400,000 or so clones, 95% to 97% of which are singletons. The sample was memory CD8+ T cells sorted from blood. Documented subset: CD45RO+ cells pooled with CCR7-negative TemRA cells. The sequence was obtained from a man in his thirties or forties in good health. The J gene is TRBJ1-2, the V gene TRBV25-1; 9 bases are shared with TRBD1. The CDR3 loop is CASSDVTGGSYGYTF. The CDR3 nucleotides are TGTGCCAGCAGTGACGTAACAGGGGGCAGCTATGGCTACACCTTC.